These 30 T cell receptor beta chains were all obtained from the same sample, sequenced in a study of control samples from healthy donors and cancer patients. Only in-frame clones appear in the TCRdb table, and some are missing; sequencing was by immunoSEQ multiplex PCR. In the table there are around 200,000 clones, approximately 92% of which are singletons. The sequenced sample was blood. All receptors derive from a man aged 18 to 30 in good health.

The chain uses TRBV24-1 and TRBJ2-3; 9 nucleotides line up with TRBD2. Germline V lookup: CDR1 KGHDR, CDR2 SFDVKD. V dropped 3 bases and J dropped 3; count of bases not matched to a gene: 12. CDR3 length: 18 residues. The CDR3 here is CATSDPSGANGGTDTQYF. CDR3 coding DNA: TGTGCCACCAGTGATCCTAGCGGGGCCAACGGTGGTACAGATACGCAGTATTTT.

The chain uses TRBV10-2 and TRBJ1-1, with D perhaps matching TRBD1 (6 bases). V gave up 10 bases and J gave up 2 bases, with 23 bases separating them. Per germline, CDR1 WSHSY and CDR2 SAAADI. The CDR3 extends over 16 amino acids. DNA of the CDR3: TGCGCCACCGACCGGGGGCTTGGGGGAATAAACACTGAAGCTTTCTTT. It encodes CATDRGLGGINTEAFF.

The V call is TRBV3-1 (or the pseudogene TRBV3-2), the J call TRBJ2-2; tentatively, D is TRBD1 (6 bases). V gave up 0 bases and J gave up 3 bases, with 11 bases separating them. Germline CDR1 LGHDT, CDR2 YNNKEL (reference sequence). The CDR3 totals 16 residues. CDR3 sequence reads: CASSQDSGVYTGELFF. The CDR3 DNA follows: TGTGCCAGCAGCCAAGATTCAGGGGTCTACACCGGGGAGCTGTTTTTT.

The CDR3 sequence: CAWAGQGDQPQHF. CDR3 in DNA: TGTGCCTGGGCGGGACAGGGCGATCAGCCCCAGCATTTT. This chain joins TRBV30 and TRBJ1-5; 9 bases match TRBD1. The CDR3 length is 13 residues. J lost 5 bases, V lost 5 bases, and 4 bases had no gene match. Germline CDR1 and CDR2: GTSNPN and SVGIG (reference sequence).

J is TRBJ2-3 and V is TRBV24-1; D is perhaps TRBD1 (6 bases). Germline CDR1 is KGHDR and CDR2 is SFDVKD. CDR3 length: 14 residues. V shed 7 bases and J shed 3 bases, with 13 bases lying between them. The chain's CDR3 is CATRDSSRTDTQYF. CDR3 sequence (DNA): TGTGCCACCAGGGACAGTTCCAGGACAGATACGCAGTATTTT.

The V call is TRBV30, the J call TRBJ2-1; no clear D. CDR1 and CDR2 (germline): GTSNPN, SVGIG (reference sequence). V lost 4 bases to trimming and J lost 5 bases, with 12 bases between them. The CDR3 has 13 amino acids. CDR3 in amino acids: CAWKKRLHNEQFF. Written as DNA, the CDR3 is TGTGCCTGGAAGAAGCGCCTACACAATGAGCAGTTCTTC. Using reference TRBV30 and TRBJ2-1 for the parts outside the CDR3, the full variable domain is SQTIHQWPATLVQPVGSPLSLECTVEGTSNPNLYWYRQAAGRGLQLLFYSVGIGQISSEVPQNLSASRPQDRQFILSSKKLLLSDSGFYLCAWKKRLHNEQFFGPGTRLTVL.

The rearrangement joins TRBV7-3 to TRBJ2-2, with 10 bases lining up with TRBD2. The CDR3 loop spans 14 amino acids. V lost 5 bases and J lost 6; bases outside the gene matches: 3. The V gene's germline CDR1 is SGHTA and CDR2 FQGTGA. The CDR3 reads CASSPGLAPGELFF. The CDR3 coding sequence is TGTGCCAGCAGCCCGGGACTAGCGCCCGGGGAGCTGTTTTTT.

The V call is TRBV14, the J call TRBJ1-2, with TRBD1 as a possible D gene (5 bases). The CDR3 spans 16 residues. V lost 4 bases, J lost 0 bases, and 15 bases lay in between. Germline CDR1 reads SGHDN; CDR2 reads FVKESK. The CDR3 loop reads CASSRLGATANYGYTF. CDR3 nucleotides: TGTGCCAGCAGCCGTCTAGGGGCGACTGCTAACTATGGCTACACCTTC. Based on the CDR3 plus reference TRBV14 and TRBJ1-2, the full variable domain is EAGVTQFPSHSVIEKGQTVTLRCDPISGHDNLYWYRRVMGKEIKFLLHFVKESKQDESGMPNNRFLAERTGGTYSTLKVQPAELEDSGVYFCASSRLGATANYGYTFGSGTRLTVV.

V and J are TRBV27 and TRBJ2-6, with D unresolved. CDR3 length: 14 amino acids. From germline, CDR1 is MNHEY and CDR2 SMNVEV (reference sequence). Trimming removed 7 bases from V and 2 bases from J, with 9 bases in between. The CDR3 DNA is TGTGCCAGCACCCGGGCTGCTGGGGCCAACGTCCTGACTTTC. Protein: CASTRAAGANVLTF. Looking up the rest from reference TRBV27 and TRBJ2-6 gives the full variable domain: EAQVTQNPRYLITVTGKKLTVTCSQNMNHEYMSWYRQDPGLGLRQIYYSMNVEVTDKGDVPEGYKVSRKEKRNFPLILESPSPNQTSLYFCASTRAAGANVLTFGAGSRLTVL.

The rearrangement joins TRBV9 to TRBJ1-6; D remains unclear. The CDR3 totals 14 residues. Germline V gene data show CDR1 as SGDLS and CDR2 as YYNGEE. Trimming cost V 3 bases and J 8 bases, with 12 bases left between them. In DNA, the CDR3 is TGTGCCAGCAGCGCGCGGGTTGGGTATTCACCCCTCCACTTT. Protein sequence: CASSARVGYSPLHF.

This clone was detected only once. V and J are TRBV12-5 and TRBJ1-1; TRBD1 agrees at 11 bases. There are 14 residues in the CDR3. V shed 7 bases and J 5 bases; nucleotides not matched to a gene: 6. The V gene's germline CDR1 is LGHNT and CDR2 FRNRAP. The DNA of the CDR3 is TGTGCTAGTGCCAGAGGACAGGGGGCGACTGAAGCTTTCTTT. It translates to CASARGQGATEAFF.

This sequence joins TRBV2 and TRBJ2-1; a possible D gene is TRBD2 (6 bases). Germline CDR1 is SNHLY and CDR2 is FYNNEI. This CDR3 contains 14 residues. V lost 7 bases and J lost 7, with 17 bases in between. The CDR3 nucleotides read TGTGCCAGCATCCCTAGCGCCCCTGGGAATGAGCAGTTCTTC. Its protein is CASIPSAPGNEQFF. Filled out from reference TRBV2 and TRBJ2-1, the complete variable domain reads EPEVTQTPSHQVTQMGQEVILRCVPISNHLYFYWYRQILGQKVEFLVSFYNNEISEKSEIFDDQFSVERPDGSNFTLKIRSTKLEDSAMYFCASIPSAPGNEQFFGPGTRLTVL.

V and J are TRBV19 and TRBJ1-1; TRBD1 might be the D (6 bases). The CDR3 has 13 residues. Germline loops: CDR1 LNHDA, CDR2 SQIVND (reference sequence). The germline V and J ends were trimmed by 4 bases and 3 bases, with 9 bases remaining between them. CDR3 coding DNA: TGTGCCAGTAGTAAGGGGGGGGACACTGAAGCTTTCTTT. Translation gives CASSKGGDTEAFF.

V gene TRBV7-9 combines with J gene TRBJ2-3; the D is unclear. CDR1 and CDR2 from the germline V gene are SEHNR and FQNEAQ (reference sequence). The CDR3 length is 14 residues. V dropped 3 bases and J dropped 3 bases, with 10 bases sitting between them. Here the CDR3 reads CASSFSLTTDTQYF. DNA of the CDR3: TGTGCCAGCAGCTTTTCCTTGACAACAGATACGCAGTATTTT.

The chain carries TRBV6-5 and TRBJ1-6, with TRBD1 matching 12 bases. In germline, CDR1 is MNHEY, CDR2 SVGAGI. The V and J ends lost 6 bases and 10 bases, in that order; junction bases with no gene match: 4. The CDR3 totals 14 residues. The CDR3 DNA reads as TGTGCCAGCAGGGAGGGACAGGGGGCCTCACCCCTCCACTTT. This encodes CASREGQGASPLHF.

The chain is built from TRBV19 and TRBJ1-1; D unclear. Looked up from germline, CDR1 is LNHDA and CDR2 is SQIVND (reference sequence). The CDR3 has 15 amino acids. V was shortened by 3 bases and J by 1 base, with 12 bases between the two germline ends. The CDR3 DNA reads TGTGCCAGTAGTATGGGGTTGGCAGGGAACACTGAAGCTTTCTTT. This gives the protein CASSMGLAGNTEAFF. Together with reference TRBV19 and TRBJ1-1, the CDR3 gives the full variable domain: DGGITQSPKYLFRKEGQNVTLSCEQNLNHDAMYWYRQDPGQGLRLIYYSQIVNDFQKGDIAEGYSVSREKKESFPLTVTSAQKNPTAFYLCASSMGLAGNTEAFFGQGTRLTVV.

The chain combines TRBV5-5 with TRBJ2-3; a weak D match, TRBD2 (6 bases). CDR1 SGHKS and CDR2 YYEKEE come from the germline V gene (reference sequence). Trimming pared 0 bases from V and 0 bases from J, leaving 8 bases between. This CDR3 has 15 residues. The DNA for the CDR3 is TGTGCCAGCAGCTTGGGGGCGGGGAGCACAGATACGCAGTATTTT. This gives the protein CASSLGAGSTDTQYF.

The chain links TRBV15 to TRBJ2-7, with D hard to call. Trimming pared 6 bases from V and 1 base from J, leaving 16 bases between. Germline loops: CDR1 LNHNV, CDR2 YYDKDF (reference sequence). The CDR3 totals 15 residues. CDR3 sequence (DNA): TGTGCCACCAGTCTCAATACGGCAGGTTCCTACGAGCAGTACTTC. Amino acids: CATSLNTAGSYEQYF.

The genes are TRBV24-1 and TRBJ1-5, with TRBD1 identical over 7 bases. The CDR3 totals 15 residues. V shed 5 bases, J shed 3 bases, and the junction held 6 bases outside the gene matches. Germline-derived CDR1 and CDR2 are KGHDR and SFDVKD. CDR3 in DNA: TGTGCCACCAGTGCGGGGCAGGGGGACAATCAGCCCCAGCATTTT. This encodes CATSAGQGDNQPQHF.

The chain recombines TRBV5-1 with TRBJ2-1, with 12 bases lining up with TRBD2. The length of the CDR3 is 17 residues. Trimming removed 1 base from V and 4 bases from J; junction bases left unmatched: 6. CDR1 and CDR2 (germline): SGHRS, YFSETQ. CDR3 protein: CASSLTLAGGPYNEQFF. As DNA, the CDR3 is TGCGCCAGCAGCTTGACCCTAGCGGGGGGGCCTTACAATGAGCAGTTCTTC.

The V and J genes are TRBV6-1 and TRBJ1-4; D is ambiguous. CDR1 is MNHNS, CDR2 SASEGT, per germline. The CDR3 is 15 amino acids. Trimming cost V 0 bases and J 6 bases, with 11 bases left between them. For the CDR3, the DNA is TGTGCCAGCAGTGAAGCGTTGAAGGCGGATGAAAAACTGTTTTTT. This encodes CASSEALKADEKLFF.

CDR3 DNA: TGTGCCAGCTCGTCCACTAGCGGGGTTGCAGATACGCAGTATTTT. Amino acids: CASSSTSGVADTQYF. The rearrangement links TRBV18 to TRBJ2-3; TRBD2 matches 10 bases. From germline, CDR1 is KGHSH and CDR2 LQKENI. Losses at the gene ends were 6 bases for V and 4 bases for J; bases not matched to a gene: 7. The CDR3 has 15 residues.

This clone came up once. The gene calls are TRBV3-1 (or the pseudogene TRBV3-2) and TRBJ2-3; no definite D call. Per the germline V gene, CDR1 is LGHDT and CDR2 is YNNKEL (reference sequence). Trimming cost V 1 base and J 1 base, with 12 bases left between them. The CDR3 loop spans 16 amino acids. The CDR3 DNA is TGTGCCAGCAGCCAAGCTACGAGCTTTGGCACAGATACGCAGTATTTT. Translation gives CASSQATSFGTDTQYF.

The rearrangement joins TRBV14 to TRBJ2-7, with TRBD2 identical over 12 bases. The J segment lost 5 bases and the V segment lost 1 base, leaving 3 bases of the junction unmatched. The CDR3 runs to 15 residues. CDR1 SGHDN and CDR2 FVKESK come from the germline V gene. CDR3 DNA sequence: TGTGCCAGCAGCCAAGGATCTAGCGGGGGGGACGAGCAGTACTTC. Protein product: CASSQGSSGGDEQYF.

This chain uses TRBV5-1 with TRBJ2-1; 7 positions agree with TRBD1. CDR1 SGHRS and CDR2 YFSETQ come from the germline V gene. The junction had 4 bases not matched to a gene; V was cut back by 4 bases and J by 3 bases. CDR3 length equals 14 residues. As DNA, the CDR3 is TGCGCCAGCAGCCCCCGGGACAGCTACAATGAGCAGTTCTTC. Amino acid sequence: CASSPRDSYNEQFF.

V is TRBV3-1 (or the pseudogene TRBV3-2) and J is TRBJ2-7, with a possible D match to TRBD1 (6 bases). V dropped 2 bases and J dropped 5 bases, with 13 bases sitting between them. The CDR3 is 14 amino acids. CDR1 and CDR2 (germline): LGHDT, YNNKEL (reference sequence). CDR3 nucleotides: TGTGCCAGCAGCCAAACCGGGACATCCCACGAGCAGTACTTC. Translation gives CASSQTGTSHEQYF.

The V and J genes are TRBV18 and TRBJ1-5; no clear D gene. This CDR3 contains 13 residues. The germline V and J ends were trimmed by 2 bases and 4 bases, with 6 bases remaining between them. Per germline, CDR1 KGHSH and CDR2 LQKENI. CDR3 sequence (DNA): TGTGCCAGCTCACCAAACGGGAATCAGCCCCAGCATTTT. This gives the protein CASSPNGNQPQHF.

The rearrangement links TRBV27 to TRBJ2-1; D is possibly TRBD1 or TRBD2 (5 bases each). Germline V CDR1 and CDR2: MNHEY, SMNVEV (reference sequence). The CDR3 contains 12 residues. V was trimmed by 5 bases and J by 9 bases, leaving 11 bases between them. Here the CDR3 DNA reads TGTGCCAGCAGTCCATCCGGGACTGAGCAGTTCTTC. It specifies CASSPSGTEQFF.

The genes are TRBV30 and TRBJ2-7; perhaps D is TRBD1 or TRBD2 (10 bases each). Germline V gene lookup returns CDR1 GTSNPN and CDR2 SVGIG (reference sequence). This CDR3 has 24 amino acids. Trimming left V 1 base short and J 1 base short, with 41 bases between. Here the CDR3 reads CAWSAIRTGGRGLAGARGSYEQYF. For the CDR3, the DNA is TGTGCCTGGAGTGCCATACGGACAGGGGGAAGAGGGCTAGCGGGGGCCCGAGGATCCTACGAGCAGTACTTC. Looking up the rest from reference TRBV30 and TRBJ2-7 gives the full variable domain: SQTIHQWPATLVQPVGSPLSLECTVEGTSNPNLYWYRQAAGRGLQLLFYSVGIGQISSEVPQNLSASRPQDRQFILSSKKLLLSDSGFYLCAWSAIRTGGRGLAGARGSYEQYFGPGTRLTVT.

A single count supports this clone. The chain uses TRBV2 and TRBJ1-6, with TRBD1 matching over 9 bases. V lost 2 bases to trimming and J lost 10 bases; unmatched junction nucleotides: 6. The CDR3 length is 15 residues. CDR1 and CDR2 (germline): SNHLY, FYNNEI. In DNA, the CDR3 is TGTGCCAGCAGTGAAACGGGACAGGGTCCATCACCCCTCCACTTT. Residues: CASSETGQGPSPLHF.